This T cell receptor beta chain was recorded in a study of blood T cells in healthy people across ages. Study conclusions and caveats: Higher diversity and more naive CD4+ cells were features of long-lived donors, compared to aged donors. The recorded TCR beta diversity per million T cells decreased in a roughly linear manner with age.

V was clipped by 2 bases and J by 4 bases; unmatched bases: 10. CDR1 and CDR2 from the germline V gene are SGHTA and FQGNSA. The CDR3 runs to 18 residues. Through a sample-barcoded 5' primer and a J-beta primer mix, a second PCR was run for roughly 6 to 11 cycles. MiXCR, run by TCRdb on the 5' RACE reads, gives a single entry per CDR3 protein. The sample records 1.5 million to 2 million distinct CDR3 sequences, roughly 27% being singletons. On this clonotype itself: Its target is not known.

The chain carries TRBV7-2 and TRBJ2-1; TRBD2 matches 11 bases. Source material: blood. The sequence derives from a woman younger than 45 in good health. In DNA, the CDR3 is TGTGCCAGCAGCTTATCGGGTAGCGGGGGGGCAGGGTACAATGAGCAGTTCTTC. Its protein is CASSLSGSGGAGYNEQFF.